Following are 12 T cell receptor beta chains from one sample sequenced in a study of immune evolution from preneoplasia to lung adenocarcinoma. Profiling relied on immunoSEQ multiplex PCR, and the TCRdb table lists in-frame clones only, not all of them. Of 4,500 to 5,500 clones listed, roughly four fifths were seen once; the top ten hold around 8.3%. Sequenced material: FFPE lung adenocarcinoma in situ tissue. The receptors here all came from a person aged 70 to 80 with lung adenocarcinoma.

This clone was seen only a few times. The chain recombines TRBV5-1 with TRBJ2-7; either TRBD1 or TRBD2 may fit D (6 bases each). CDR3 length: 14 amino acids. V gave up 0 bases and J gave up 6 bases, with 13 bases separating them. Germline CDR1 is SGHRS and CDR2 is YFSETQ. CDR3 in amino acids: CASSLGGASGEQYF. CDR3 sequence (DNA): TGCGCCAGCAGCTTGGGGGGGGCGTCAGGCGAGCAGTACTTC. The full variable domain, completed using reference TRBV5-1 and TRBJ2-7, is KAGVTQTPRYLIKTRGQQVTLSCSPISGHRSVSWYQQTPGQGLQFLFEYFSETQRNKGNFPGRFSGRQFSNSRSEMNVSTLELGDSALYLCASSLGGASGEQYFGPGTRLTVT.

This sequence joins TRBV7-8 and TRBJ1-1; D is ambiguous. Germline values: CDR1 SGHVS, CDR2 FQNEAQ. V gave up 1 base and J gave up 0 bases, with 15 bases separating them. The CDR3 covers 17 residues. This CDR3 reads CASSLELARTLNTEAFF. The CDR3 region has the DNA TGTGCCAGCAGCTTAGAGTTAGCCAGAACCTTGAACACTGAAGCTTTCTTT.

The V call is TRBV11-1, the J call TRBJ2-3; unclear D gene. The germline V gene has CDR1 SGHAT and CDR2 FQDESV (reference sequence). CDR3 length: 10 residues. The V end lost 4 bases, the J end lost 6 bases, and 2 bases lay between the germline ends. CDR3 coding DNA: TGTGCCAGCAGCTGGGATACGCAGTATTTT. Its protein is CASSWDTQYF.

The CDR3 is CASTTGAIKEAFF. The CDR3 DNA reads TGTGCCAGCACCACAGGGGCGATTAAGGAAGCTTTCTTT. The rearrangement links TRBV6-5 to TRBJ1-1; 7 bases align to TRBD1. Losses at the gene ends were 7 bases for V and 8 bases for J; bases not matched to a gene: 10. The germline V gene encodes CDR1 MNHEY and CDR2 SVGAGI. The CDR3 loop spans 13 amino acids.

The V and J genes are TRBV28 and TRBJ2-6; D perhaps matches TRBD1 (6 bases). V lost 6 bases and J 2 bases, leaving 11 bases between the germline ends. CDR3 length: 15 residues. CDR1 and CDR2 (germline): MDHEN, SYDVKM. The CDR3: CASSQTGAGANVLTF. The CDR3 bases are TGTGCCAGCAGCCAGACAGGTGCTGGGGCCAACGTCCTGACTTTC.

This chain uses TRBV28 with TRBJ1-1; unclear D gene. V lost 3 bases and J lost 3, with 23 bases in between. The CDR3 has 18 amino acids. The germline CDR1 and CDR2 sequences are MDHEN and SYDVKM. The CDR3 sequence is CASSFPHRGRTGHTEAFF. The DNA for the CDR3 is TGTGCCAGCAGTTTCCCCCACCGCGGAAGAACCGGGCACACTGAAGCTTTCTTT.

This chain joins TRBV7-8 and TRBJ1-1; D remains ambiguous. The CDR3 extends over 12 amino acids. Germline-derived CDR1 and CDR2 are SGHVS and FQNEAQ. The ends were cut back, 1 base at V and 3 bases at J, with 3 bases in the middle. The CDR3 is CASSLGYTEAFF. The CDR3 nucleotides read TGTGCCAGCAGCTTAGGATACACTGAAGCTTTCTTT.

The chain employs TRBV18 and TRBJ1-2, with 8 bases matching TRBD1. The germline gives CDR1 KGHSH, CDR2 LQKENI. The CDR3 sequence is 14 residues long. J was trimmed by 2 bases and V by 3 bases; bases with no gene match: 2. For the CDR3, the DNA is TGTGCCAGCTCACCGGGGACAGGAAACTATGGCTACACCTTC. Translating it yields CASSPGTGNYGYTF. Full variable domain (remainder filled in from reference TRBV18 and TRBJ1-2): NAGVMQNPRHLVRRRGQEARLRCSPMKGHSHVYWYRQLPEEGLKFMVYLQKENIIDESGMPKERFSAEFPKEGPSILRIQQVVRGDSAAYFCASSPGTGNYGYTFGSGTRLTVV.

The CDR3 DNA is TGTGCCAGCAGCTTAGTTGGCAGGGACGAGCAGTACTTC. This encodes CASSLVGRDEQYF. V usage is TRBV11-2 and J usage is TRBJ2-7; tentatively, D is TRBD1 (5 bases). The CDR3 consists of 13 residues. CDR1 and CDR2 (germline): SGHAT, FQNNGV. Trimming cost V 1 base and J 5 bases, with 9 bases left between them. Full variable domain (remainder filled in from reference TRBV11-2 and TRBJ2-7): EAGVAQSPRYKIIEKRQSVAFWCNPISGHATLYWYQQILGQGPKLLIQFQNNGVVDDSQLPKDRFSAERLKGVDSTLKIQPAKLEDSAVYLCASSLVGRDEQYFGPGTRLTVT.

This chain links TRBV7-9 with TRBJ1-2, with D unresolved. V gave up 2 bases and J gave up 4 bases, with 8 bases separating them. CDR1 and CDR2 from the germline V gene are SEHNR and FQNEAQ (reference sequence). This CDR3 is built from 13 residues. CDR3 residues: CASSLPRIYGYTF. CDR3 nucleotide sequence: TGTGCCAGCAGCTTACCCCGAATCTATGGCTACACCTTC.

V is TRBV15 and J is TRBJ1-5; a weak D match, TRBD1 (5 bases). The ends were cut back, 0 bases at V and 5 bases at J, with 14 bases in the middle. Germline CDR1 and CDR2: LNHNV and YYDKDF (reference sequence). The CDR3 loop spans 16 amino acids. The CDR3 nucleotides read TGTGCCACCAGCAGAGATCGTCCCGGAGGGGATCAGCCCCAGCATTTT. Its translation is CATSRDRPGGDQPQHF.

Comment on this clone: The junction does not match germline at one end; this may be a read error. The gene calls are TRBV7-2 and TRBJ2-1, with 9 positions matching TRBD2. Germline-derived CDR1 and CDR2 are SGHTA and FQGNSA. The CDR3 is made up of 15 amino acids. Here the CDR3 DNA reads TGTGCCAGCAGCCTAGCGGGACAAGGATACAATGAGCAGTTCTTC. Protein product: CASSLAGQGYNEQFF.